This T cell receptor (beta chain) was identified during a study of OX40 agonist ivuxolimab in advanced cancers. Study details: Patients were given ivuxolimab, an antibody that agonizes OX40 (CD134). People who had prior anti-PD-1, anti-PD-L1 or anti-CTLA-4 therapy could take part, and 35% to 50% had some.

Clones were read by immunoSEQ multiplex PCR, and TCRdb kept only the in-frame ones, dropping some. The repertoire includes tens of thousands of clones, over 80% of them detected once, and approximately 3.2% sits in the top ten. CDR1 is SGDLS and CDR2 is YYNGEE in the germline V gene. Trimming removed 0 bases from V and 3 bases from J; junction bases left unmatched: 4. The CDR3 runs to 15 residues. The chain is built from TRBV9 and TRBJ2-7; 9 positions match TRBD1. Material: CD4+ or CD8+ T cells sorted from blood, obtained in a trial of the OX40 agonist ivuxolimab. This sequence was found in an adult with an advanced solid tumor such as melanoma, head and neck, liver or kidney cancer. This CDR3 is CASSVAGTGIYEQYF. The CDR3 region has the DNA TGTGCCAGCAGCGTAGCCGGGACAGGGATCTACGAGCAGTACTTC.